Each of the 8 T cell receptor delta chains below was sequenced from the same sample in a study of γδ T cells in repeated Plasmodium falciparum infection. TCRdb repeated clone calling on the multiplex PCR reads with CATT. The data hold approximately 90,000 delta-chain clones, with more than 0.85% observed a single time. Vgamma9/Vdelta2+ and Vdelta2-negative gammadelta T cells were flow-sorted from PBMC for bulk sequencing. Sample: gamma-delta T cells from blood. These receptors came from a pool of human donors (malaria-infected and uninfected, not separated).

This clone came up a few times. For this DNA, TCRdb reports the protein of a much larger clone, which diverges at residue 17, most likely from a read error; the protein presented here is translated directly from the DNA. The V gene is listed as TRDV2; no J gene was called; TRDD3 reflects the table's D call only, with no check against the DNA. From germline, CDR1 is GEAIGNYY and CDR2 EKD. This CDR3 is 19 amino acids long. The CDR3, as DNA: TGTGCCTGTGACACCGGGGGATACGATGTCTCCTGGGACACCCGACAGATATTTTTC. Translated: CACDTGGYDVSWDTRQIFF.

Note on this clone: The protein that TCRdb holds for this DNA derives from a much larger clone and differs from the translated DNA at residue 13, which likely indicates a read error; the protein shown here is translated from the DNA. DNA for the CDR3: TGTGCTCTTGGCCCCCTGGGGGTTGAGCACACCGATAGACTCATCTTT. It is translated as CALGPLGVEHTDRLIF. This sequence joins TRDV1 and TRDJ1; 7 bases align to TRDD3. The J gene was not available in TCRdb and was assigned here by matching the DNA to germline segments. The CDR3 covers 16 residues. CDR1 and CDR2 (germline): TSWWSYY, QGS.

The chain employs TRDV1 and TRDJ2, with 11 positions matching TRDD3. Matching the DNA to germline supplied the J gene, which TCRdb does not give. CDR1 is TSWWSYY and CDR2 is QGS in the germline V gene. V lost 7 bases to trimming and J lost 5 bases; unmatched junction nucleotides: 33. This CDR3 region has 24 residues. The CDR3 spells CALAGLQPLVGPGGYSTSTAQLFF. In DNA form, the CDR3 reads TGTGCTCTTGCAGGCCTCCAACCCCTGGTTGGACCTGGGGGATACTCGACCTCCACAGCACAACTCTTCTTT.

About this clone itself: With only one base between it and a far larger clone, this is likely a read error. The chain is built from TRDV2 and TRDJ1, with 13 bases that match TRDD3. The J gene, absent from TCRdb, was called here by matching the DNA to germline. From germline, CDR1 is GEAIGNYY and CDR2 EKD. CDR3 length: 20 amino acids. The CDR3, as DNA: TGTGCCTGCGACACCGTGGTACTGGGGGATACGCGGGTAATCGCCGATAAACTCATCTTT. It codes for CACDTVVLGDTRVIADKLIF.

This clone has just a few counts. The protein given by TCRdb reflects a much larger clone and differs at residue 22 from this DNA's translation, likely from a read error; the protein shown is the DNA's translation. The genes are TRDV1 and TRDJ1, with 9 positions matching TRDD3. No J gene is reported in TCRdb; it was inferred here by comparing the DNA with germline. Germline loops: CDR1 TSWWSYY, CDR2 QGS. Trimming removed 3 bases from V and 9 bases from J; junction bases left unmatched: 41. This CDR3 is 25 amino acids long. The CDR3 region has the DNA TGTGCTCTTGGGGAGGCCCTATTCCTACGTTGGGCGCCTGGGGGATCCCGCCTACGGGGCTATGAACTCATCTTT. It yields the protein CALGEALFLRWAPGGSRLRGYELIF.

As regards this clone: With a far larger clone one base away, a read error is the likely cause. Different DNA sequences within this sample yield the same CDR3. The chain carries TRDV1 and TRDJ1, with D possibly TRDD3 on 5 matching bases. The J gene, absent from TCRdb, was called here by matching the DNA to germline. The CDR3 is made up of 19 amino acids. Germline V lookup: CDR1 TSWWSYY, CDR2 QGS. CDR3 nucleotides: TGTGCTCTCGGGGAACTGCCGGTCTACGGTTTCCGGAACACCGATAAACTCATCTTT. Amino acid sequence: CALGELPVYGFRNTDKLIF.

This clone was counted a few times. This DNA's translation and the protein TCRdb lists, from a much larger clone, do not match at residue 4, likely due to a read error; the protein shown is translated from the DNA. The genes are TRDV1 and TRDJ1; D is undetermined. In the absence of a J gene in TCRdb, the DNA was matched to germline to assign it here. The CDR3 runs 14 residues. CDR1 and CDR2 (germline): TSWWSYY, QGS. V lost 8 bases to trimming and J lost 2 bases, with 15 bases between them. Here the CDR3 DNA reads TGTGCTCTTCCTTTCCCGGGTGTAACCGATAAACTCATCTTT. It specifies CALPFPGVTDKLIF.

As regards this clone: The protein given by TCRdb reflects a much larger clone and differs at residue 12 from this DNA's translation, likely from a read error; the protein shown is the DNA's translation. The chain uses TRDV1 and TRDJ1; TRDD3 matches at 11 bases. TCRdb carries no J gene annotation; the J gene was assigned here by matching the DNA with germline. With V trimmed by 4 bases and J by 3 bases, 10 bases remained unmatched. The CDR3 consists of 17 residues. CDR1 TSWWSYY and CDR2 QGS come from the germline V gene. The CDR3 protein is CALGVPGGYLYADKLIF. The CDR3 DNA sequence: TGTGCTCTTGGGGTTCCTGGGGGATACTTGTACGCCGATAAACTCATCTTT.